Listed here are 17 T cell receptor beta chains from one sample, sequenced in a study of tumor-infiltrating lymphocytes in primary liver carcinoma. From 500 ng total RNA, TCR beta cDNA was generated with a primer in the constant region. Investigators got TCR beta libraries out of three nested multiplex PCR rounds, done with slightly modified ARM-PCR. TRBV1-TRBV30 forward primers and a C-beta reverse primer were used in the first two PCR rounds, which each ran for nine to ten cycles. MiXCR was run by TCRdb on the multiplex PCR reads, yielding one entry per CDR3 protein. The repertoire has 20,000 to 25,000 distinct CDR3 sequences, approximately 70% of them found once; the top ten carry roughly 43%. It was from approximately 20-30 mg of unsorted bulk tissue that RNA and DNA were co-extracted. Sequencing input: liver tumor tissue from sampling region 1. Subset: tumor region T1, superior pole. All receptors come from a man aged 35 to 55 with primary liver carcinoma and hepatitis B virus infection.

On this clonotype: Mismatch with germline at one junction end may stem from a read error. The chain uses TRBV6-1 and TRBJ1-2; D is unclear. In germline, CDR1 is MNHNS, CDR2 SASEGT. The CDR3 is 14 amino acids. The DNA for the CDR3 is TGCGCCAGCGAGAACCCCAAAGGTTTTTATGGCTACACCTTC. It codes for CASENPKGFYGYTF.

The chain is built from TRBV6-2 or TRBV6-3 and TRBJ2-7, with 10 bases lining up with TRBD1. The V gene end was trimmed by 7 bases and the J gene end by 2 bases; junction bases not matched to a gene: 14. Germline V CDR1 and CDR2: MNHEY, SVGEGT. CDR3 size: 17 residues. The CDR3 DNA is TGTGCCAGCAATCCCAACTCCCAAGGACAGGGGGCCTACGAGCAGTACTTC. Amino acid sequence: CASNPNSQGQGAYEQYF.

This clonotype was counted a few times. A read error may be the cause here, since a much bigger clone is one base away. The rearrangement uses TRBV11-3 and TRBJ2-1; D uncertain. With 10 bases removed from V and 4 bases from J, the gap between germline ends came to 14 bases. Per the germline V gene, CDR1 is SGHNT and CDR2 is YENEEA. This CDR3 has 13 residues. The CDR3, as DNA: TGTGCCAACAGTTACTCTAAGTACAATGAGCAGTTCTTC. Translation: CANSYSKYNEQFF.

The V gene is TRBV11-1, the J gene TRBJ2-1; TRBD2 matches 9 bases. The V and J ends lost 10 bases and 9 bases, in that order; junction bases with no gene match: 16. The CDR3 consists of 15 residues. Germline-derived CDR1 and CDR2 are SGHAT and FQDESV (reference sequence). CDR3 bases: TGTGCCAACAGTAAGGGACTAGCAAAACGGGGTGAGCAGTTCTTC. Its protein product is CANSKGLAKRGEQFF.

There are a few counts of this clonotype. The rearrangement links TRBV20-1 to TRBJ2-5; 9 bases match TRBD2. The CDR3 is made up of 16 amino acids. V gave up 3 bases and J gave up 7 bases; unmatched junction bases: 15. CDR1 and CDR2 (germline): DFQATT, SNEGSKA (reference sequence). The CDR3 DNA reads TGCAGTGCTAGTGGTAGGGGCGGGAGGGCCAGAGGGACCCAGTACTTC. Translation: CSASGRGGRARGTQYF.

About this clonotype itself: As the CDR3 is not closed by the conserved phenylalanine or tryptophan, this likely results from a read error. J is TRBJ2-2 and V is TRBV4-1, with D possibly TRBD2 on 6 matching bases. The V gene's germline CDR1 is MGHRA and CDR2 YSYEKL. This CDR3 has 16 residues. Trimming cost V 4 bases and J 8 bases, with 20 bases left between them. The CDR3 is CASSREPGLSTGELFS. The CDR3 region has the DNA TGCGCCAGCAGCCGCGAGCCTGGACTAAGCACAGGGGAGCTGTTTTCT.

A note on this clonotype: A junction boundary mismatches the germline segment, possibly from a read error. This chain connects TRBV4-1 to TRBJ1-6; the D is unclear. CDR1 is MGHRA and CDR2 is YSYEKL in the germline V gene. The CDR3 totals 18 residues. The CDR3, as DNA: TGCACCAGCAGCCGAGCGGTTGGGGTGGGGATTTATAATTCACCCCTCCACTTT. This gives the protein CTSSRAVGVGIYNSPLHF.

Concerning this clonotype: One end of the junction fails to match germline, which may point to a read error. V and J are TRBV5-1 and TRBJ2-7; 10 bases fit TRBD1. The germline V gene has CDR1 SGHRS and CDR2 YFSETQ. The CDR3 is 16 amino acids. CDR3 sequence (DNA): TGCCCCAGCAGCTTGGGGGGGACAGGGGTTCAGTACGAGCACTACTTC. Protein product: CPSSLGGTGVQYEHYF.

In this sample, this clonotype turned up many times. V gene TRBV18 combines with J gene TRBJ2-3, with D hard to call. The ends were cut back, 2 bases at V and 1 base at J, with 10 bases in the middle. The V gene's germline CDR1 is KGHSH and CDR2 LQKENI. CDR3 length: 15 residues. The CDR3 bases are TGTGCCAGCTCACCAAGCCCCGCGCGCACAGATACGCAGTATTTT. It translates to CASSPSPARTDTQYF.

This clonotype was seen just once. This chain joins TRBV5-1 and TRBJ2-1, with 11 bases aligning to TRBD2. This CDR3 is built from 15 residues. V dropped 7 bases and J dropped 9; count of bases not matched to a gene: 12. In germline, CDR1 is SGHRS, CDR2 YFSETQ. The CDR3 spells CASGSRLAGRSEQFF. The CDR3 nucleotides are TGCGCCAGCGGCTCACGACTAGCGGGAAGGAGTGAGCAGTTCTTC.

As to this clonotype: A read error is possible here, since a much larger clone lies one base away. The genes are TRBV11-2 and TRBJ1-4; D unclear. From germline, CDR1 is SGHAT and CDR2 FQNNGV. Trimming took off 8 bases at V and 5 bases at J, with 18 bases between the two ends. The length of the CDR3 is 15 residues. CDR3 DNA sequence: TGTGCCAGCGAGACTCCAGGAGGAACAAATGAAAAACTGTTTTTT. It translates to CASETPGGTNEKLFF.

This clonotype was seen ten or more times. The J gene is TRBJ1-1, the V gene TRBV11-2; no firm D call. The CDR3 is 16 residues long. The ends were cut back, 5 bases at V and 3 bases at J, with 19 bases in the middle. CDR1 and CDR2 from the germline V gene are SGHAT and FQNNGV. The CDR3 DNA is TGTGCCAGCAGCCACCGGGCCCTCAGCCGCCACACTGAAGCTTTCTTT. Encoded protein: CASSHRALSRHTEAFF.

The count of this clonotype is one. One junction end disagrees with the germline gene, perhaps due to a read error. The V and J genes are TRBV7-9 and TRBJ2-2, with TRBD1 matching 7 bases. Per germline, CDR1 SEHNR and CDR2 FQNEAQ (reference sequence). The CDR3 is 14 residues long. The DNA of the CDR3 is TGTGCCAGCAGCTTAGAGGGGGCCGACGGGGAACTGCTTTTT. It translates to CASSLEGADGELLF.

On this clonotype: One junction end does not reproduce the germline sequence, and a read error may be involved. The chain uses TRBV5-6 and TRBJ2-5; 8 bases align to TRBD2. CDR1 and CDR2 (germline): SGHDT, YYEEEE. There are 13 residues in the CDR3. For the CDR3, the DNA is TGTGCCAGCAGCTTAGGGGGACTAGAGACCCAGTGCTTC. It yields the protein CASSLGGLETQCF.

A note on this clonotype: Mismatch with germline at one junction end may stem from a read error. This chain connects TRBV11-2 to TRBJ1-1; 7 bases line up with TRBD1. Germline CDR1 is SGHAT and CDR2 is FQNNGV. The CDR3 runs 14 residues. The CDR3 sequence is CASTGDRVNTEALF. The CDR3, as DNA: TGTGCCAGCACTGGTGACAGGGTGAACACTGAAGCTTTATTC.

This sequence joins TRBV5-1 and TRBJ2-2; possible D gene TRBD2, 5 bases. The CDR3 consists of 17 residues. V lost 4 bases, J lost 17 bases, and 33 bases lay in between. In germline, CDR1 is SGHRS, CDR2 YFSETQ. The CDR3: CASSPARGNPNTGEIFF. As DNA, the CDR3 is TGCGCCAGCAGCCCCGCCAGAGGAAACCCGAACACCGGGGAGATATTTTTT.

This clonotype was detected many times. The chain has TRBV6-4 and TRBJ2-3; D is ambiguous. Trimming removed 0 bases at V and 0 bases at J, with 4 bases between. CDR1 and CDR2 from the germline V gene are MRHNA and SNTAGT. The length of the CDR3 is 14 residues. DNA of the CDR3: TGTGCCAGCAGTGACTCGGCTAGCACAGATACGCAGTATTTT. Translation: CASSDSASTDTQYF.